Given below is one T cell receptor (beta chain) in context. Its target is not known. This record comes from a study of shared clonotypes between healthy human individuals. Overall study findings and caveats: Larger estimated richness was generally seen in naive subsets than in memory subsets. Sorted-subset sequencing, rarefaction showed, was incomplete despite large depth.

It was about 180 ng DNA, 31,000 or so T cell genomes, that sorted-subset replicate PCRs used. Sequenced by immunoSEQ multiplex PCR; TCRdb stores in-frame clones only, minus some. The table lists some 1,900,000 clones, approximately 94% of them singletons. Naive CD8 isolation took CD45RO-negative cells positively selected for CCR7 and excluded terminally differentiated effector memory CD45RA+ cells. This receptor was taken from a man aged 18 to 29 in good health. Specimen: naive CD8+ T cells sorted from blood.

The CDR3 sequence is CSLVGMNTEAFF. CDR3 in DNA: TGCAGCCTTGTAGGGATGAACACTGAAGCTTTCTTT. The rearrangement joins TRBV29-1 to TRBJ1-1; D uncertain. The length of the CDR3 is 12 residues. Germline values: CDR1 SQVTM, CDR2 ANQGSEA. Trimming cost V 8 bases and J 0 bases, with 10 bases left between them.